Below, 2 T cell receptor beta chains from the same sample are listed, as sequenced in a study of T-cell reconstitution after alpha-beta-depleted transplantation in children. Preparation of the TCRbeta library used unique molecular identifiers. TCRdb reprocessed the PCR reads via MiXCR and lists one record per CDR3 protein. Among more than 90,000 distinct CDR3 sequences listed, roughly 7.7% were seen once. Sequenced here: PBMCs from the stem cell graft donor, sampled from the stem cell graft. The receptors stem from a human donor who donated a stem cell graft to a child with congenital amegakaryocytic thrombocytopenia.

In this sample, this clonotype turned up many times. The chain links TRBV6-6 to TRBJ2-3; TRBD1 matches 7 bases. This CDR3 is 12 amino acids long. Germline CDR1 and CDR2: MNHNY and SVGAGI (reference sequence). The V gene end was trimmed by 7 bases and the J gene end by 4 bases; junction bases not matched to a gene: 2. CDR3 residues: CASKGAADTQYF. The CDR3 nucleotides read TGTGCCAGCAAGGGGGCGGCAGATACGCAGTATTTT.

The chain joins TRBV28 to TRBJ2-2; 10 nucleotides line up with TRBD2. J was trimmed by 2 bases and V by 6 bases; bases with no gene match: 6. The CDR3 is made up of 16 amino acids. The V gene's germline CDR1 is MDHEN and CDR2 SYDVKM. This CDR3 reads CASSRGLAVNTGELFF. For the CDR3, the DNA is TGTGCCAGCAGCCGAGGACTAGCGGTCAACACCGGGGAGCTGTTTTTT.